This T cell receptor (beta chain) was obtained from a study of blood T cell repertoires in COVID-19. Study details: T cells, B-cell-depleted T cells, or PBMCs provided the cDNA or gDNA that served as material.

Germline lookup yields CDR1 SNHLY and CDR2 FYNNEI. V shed 6 bases and J 5 bases; nucleotides not matched to a gene: 13. The length of the CDR3 is 19 residues. Measured with immunoSEQ multiplex PCR; TCRdb has only the in-frame clones, and not every one. Here the sample spans 300,000 to 350,000 clones, 90% being singletons. The origin of this receptor is a young woman with acute COVID-19. This rearrangement joins TRBV2 to TRBJ2-2; 15 bases line up with TRBD2. Specimen: PBMCs or T cells enriched from blood (not recorded which). CDR3 residues: CASSRKGGTSGRSTGELFF. CDR3 DNA: TGTGCCAGCAGCCGAAAGGGCGGGACTAGCGGGAGGTCGACCGGGGAGCTGTTTTTT. The full variable domain, rest sourced from reference TRBV2 and TRBJ2-2, is EPEVTQTPSHQVTQMGQEVILRCVPISNHLYFYWYRQILGQKVEFLVSFYNNEISEKSEIFDDQFSVERPDGSNFTLKIRSTKLEDSAMYFCASSRKGGTSGRSTGELFFGEGSRLTVL.